This TCR beta chain was retrieved from a study of regulatory T cells in long-lasting Graves disease. Study findings and constraints: Newly diagnosed patients had higher TCR diversity than persistent Graves' patients did. Repertoires from persistent disease leaned toward TRBV28, TRBJ1-2 and TRBJ2-5. Fewer public clonotypes were shared by new patients (around 960) than by persistent patients (around 2,900).

Through Arm-PCR of CDR3 regions and iRepertoire HTBI primers, TCR beta libraries were built. Per the original data handling: Across the samples, identification revealed about 62 TRBV and 15 or so TRBJ segments. MiXCR, applied by TCRdb to the multiplex PCR reads, yields one record per CDR3 protein. These V and J calls are TCRdb output, not the study's own analysis. The profile shows 600,000 to 800,000 distinct CDR3 sequences, roughly 30% of them singletons. Sample time point: persistent/refractory GD, antithyroid drugs over 5 years with positive TRAb. From RNA extracted from PBMCs, the TCR library was made. This clonotype was counted many times. What it recognizes is unknown. The V end lost 4 bases, the J end lost 6 bases, and 9 bases lay between the germline ends. This CDR3 is built from 13 residues. From germline, CDR1 is SNHLY and CDR2 FYNNEI.

The rearrangement joins TRBV2 to TRBJ1-4, with a possible D match to TRBD1 (6 bases). This receptor was taken from a female donor with Graves disease. The source was peripheral blood mononuclear cells (PBMCs), collected when the disease was refractory, from a patient treated with antithyroid drugs. CDR3 in DNA: TGTGCCAGCAGTGCGGACAGATATGAAAAACTGTTTTTT. It yields the protein CASSADRYEKLFF.